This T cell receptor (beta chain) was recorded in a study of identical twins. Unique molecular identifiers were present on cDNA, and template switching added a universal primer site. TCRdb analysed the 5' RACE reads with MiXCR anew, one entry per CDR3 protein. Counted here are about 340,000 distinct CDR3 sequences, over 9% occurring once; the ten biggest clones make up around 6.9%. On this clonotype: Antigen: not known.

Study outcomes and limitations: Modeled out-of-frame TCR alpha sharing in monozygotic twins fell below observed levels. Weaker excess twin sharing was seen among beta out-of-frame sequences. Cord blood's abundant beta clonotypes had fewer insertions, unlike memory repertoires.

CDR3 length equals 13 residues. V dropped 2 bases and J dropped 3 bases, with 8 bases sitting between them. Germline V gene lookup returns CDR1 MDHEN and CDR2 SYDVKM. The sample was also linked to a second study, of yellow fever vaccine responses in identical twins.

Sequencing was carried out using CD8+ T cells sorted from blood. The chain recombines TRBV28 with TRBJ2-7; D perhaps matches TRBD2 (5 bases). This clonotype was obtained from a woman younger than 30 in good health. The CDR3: CASSLGDYYEQYF. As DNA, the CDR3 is TGTGCCAGCAGTTTAGGAGACTACTACGAGCAGTACTTC.